The present TCR beta chain was sequenced within a study of blood T cell repertoires in COVID-19. Repertoires were generated with immunoSEQ multiplex PCR, while TCRdb's copy carries only in-frame clones and drops some. Among roughly 350,000 clones listed, roughly 90% were seen once. Deletions cut 6 bases from V and 7 bases from J, with 9 bases between. The CDR3 loop spans 12 amino acids. From germline, CDR1 is MDHEN and CDR2 SYDVKM. Sequenced material: peripheral blood. The TCR sequence derives from a woman between 45 and 65 years old with active or convalescent COVID-19. The V and J genes are TRBV28 and TRBJ2-2; D remains ambiguous. The CDR3 coding sequence is TGTGCCAGCAGACCCCCGAGCGGGGAGCTGTTTTTT. It is translated as CASRPPSGELFF.